The 25 T cell receptor beta chains in this list originate from one sample, sequenced in a study of cytomegalovirus exposure and HLA in healthy donors. The protocol was immunoSEQ multiplex PCR, while the TCRdb copy is restricted to in-frame clones and leaves out a portion. The table shows about 84,000 clones, with more than 75% occurring only once. Sequencing used PBMCs. The receptors come from a man aged 30 to 45 in good health and CMV-seronegative.

V is TRBV11-3 and J is TRBJ1-1; no reliable D call. The CDR3 loop spans 13 amino acids. Germline CDR1 reads SGHNT; CDR2 reads YENEEA. V was shortened by 4 bases and J by 2 bases, with 8 bases between the two germline ends. The CDR3 here is CASSSRPNTEAFF. The CDR3 coding sequence is TGTGCCAGCAGCTCGAGGCCTAACACTGAAGCTTTCTTT.

J is TRBJ2-2 and V is TRBV29-1, with TRBD1 identical over 9 bases. The V gene's germline CDR1 is SQVTM and CDR2 ANQGSEA. V lost 7 bases, J lost 1 base, and 4 bases stayed unmatched. The CDR3 contains 14 residues. CDR3 sequence (DNA): TGCAGCGCCAGACAGGGGGTGAACACCGGGGAGCTGTTTTTT. Translating gives CSARQGVNTGELFF.

V usage is TRBV14 and J usage is TRBJ1-3; 8 bases agree with TRBD1. The V gene end was trimmed by 4 bases and the J gene end by 0 bases; junction bases not matched to a gene: 5. The CDR3 runs 16 residues. Per germline, CDR1 SGHDN and CDR2 FVKESK. DNA of the CDR3: TGTGCCAGCAGCCGAACAGGGGGACTCTCTGGAAACACCATATATTTT. Translated, it gives CASSRTGGLSGNTIYF.

The chain recombines TRBV18 with TRBJ2-7; 11 bases align to TRBD2. Germline CDR1 and CDR2: KGHSH and LQKENI. The V and J ends lost 5 bases and 4 bases, in that order; junction bases with no gene match: 7. The CDR3 totals 15 residues. CDR3 residues: CASSSPSGGIYEQYF. CDR3 bases: TGTGCCAGCTCATCTCCTAGCGGGGGGATTTACGAGCAGTACTTC.

The chain has TRBV27 and TRBJ2-2; D is unclear. Germline CDR1 is MNHEY and CDR2 is SMNVEV (reference sequence). Trimming left V 5 bases short and J 8 bases short, with 15 bases between. The CDR3 spans 14 residues. CDR3 bases: TGTGCCAGCAGTCCCGGTCCGAAAGCTGGGGAGCTGTTTTTT. Protein product: CASSPGPKAGELFF.

The chain employs TRBV6-5 and TRBJ2-7; a possible D gene is TRBD1 (5 bases). The CDR3 is made up of 13 amino acids. V was clipped by 4 bases and J by 1 base, with 8 bases between them. CDR1 is MNHEY, CDR2 SVGAGI, per germline. CDR3 coding DNA: TGTGCCAGCAGTTTTCGACAGTCCTACGAGCAGTACTTC. Protein: CASSFRQSYEQYF.

This rearrangement joins TRBV5-1 to TRBJ2-3; tentative D call: TRBD2 (7 bases). Germline CDR1 is SGHRS and CDR2 is YFSETQ. Trimming removed 0 bases from V and 2 bases from J, with 13 bases in between. The CDR3 extends over 16 amino acids. The CDR3 reads CASSLGGGGLTDTQYF. The CDR3 coding sequence is TGCGCCAGCAGCTTGGGAGGCGGGGGCCTCACAGATACGCAGTATTTT.

The rearrangement links TRBV6-4 to TRBJ2-3; D is perhaps TRBD2 (6 bases). Germline V gene sequence: CDR1 MRHNA, CDR2 SNTAGT. V was shortened by 4 bases and J by 0 bases, with 8 bases between the two germline ends. The CDR3 contains 14 residues. DNA of the CDR3: TGTGCCAGCAGTGGGGGACTCAGCACAGATACGCAGTATTTT. Translated, it gives CASSGGLSTDTQYF.

This chain uses TRBV5-8 with TRBJ2-1; 7 positions match TRBD2. The junction had 7 bases not matched to a gene; V was cut back by 6 bases and J by 4 bases. Germline CDR1 is SGHTS and CDR2 is YDEGEE. This CDR3 spans 14 amino acids. The CDR3: CASTVGGVYNEQFF. In nucleotides, the CDR3 is TGTGCCAGCACCGTGGGGGGGGTTTACAATGAGCAGTTCTTC.

This clone showed up just once. The chain carries TRBV7-9 and TRBJ2-2; possible D gene TRBD1, 5 bases. Germline CDR1 and CDR2: SEHNR and FQNEAQ (reference sequence). Trimming shortened V by 5 bases and J by 0 bases, and 13 bases separated the two germline ends. This CDR3 region has 16 residues. CDR3 residues: CASSPVTVANTGELFF. The CDR3 DNA sequence: TGTGCCAGCAGCCCCGTGACAGTCGCGAACACCGGGGAGCTGTTTTTT.

V usage is TRBV19 and J usage is TRBJ1-5, with 10 bases fitting TRBD1. V shed 4 bases, J shed 6 bases, and the junction held 12 bases outside the gene matches. Looked up from germline, CDR1 is LNHDA and CDR2 is SQIVND (reference sequence). The CDR3 extends over 17 amino acids. The CDR3 nucleotides are TGTGCCAGTAGTAGCGACAGGGGGCACGCGAAGAGTCAGCCCCAGCATTTT. Translating gives CASSSDRGHAKSQPQHF.

This chain connects TRBV11-2 to TRBJ2-2; D perhaps matches TRBD1 (5 bases). Between the trimmed V and J ends, which lost 5 bases and 4 bases, there was a span of 11 bases. Germline CDR1 SGHAT, CDR2 FQNNGV. The CDR3 loop spans 14 amino acids. In DNA, the CDR3 is TGTGCCAGCAGCCCCCTCAGGGTCACCGGGGAGCTGTTTTTT. As protein: CASSPLRVTGELFF.

The chain joins TRBV28 to TRBJ2-1; 8 bases fit TRBD1. The CDR3 has 12 residues. Per the germline V gene, CDR1 is MDHEN and CDR2 is SYDVKM. Trimming took 11 bases from V and 6 from J; bases not matched to a gene: 6. In DNA, the CDR3 is TGTGCCGCTAGGGGACAGGTCAATGAGCAGTTCTTC. Protein sequence: CAARGQVNEQFF.

The rearrangement links TRBV7-9 to TRBJ1-2; no firm D call. Trimming pared 5 bases from V and 6 bases from J, leaving 19 bases between. Germline V gene data show CDR1 as SEHNR and CDR2 as FQNEAQ (reference sequence). The CDR3 covers 15 residues. CDR3 amino acids: CASSALRFGEDGYTF. CDR3 sequence (DNA): TGTGCCAGCAGCGCATTACGATTCGGGGAGGATGGCTACACCTTC.

The chain employs TRBV28 and TRBJ1-4; D is possibly TRBD1 (5 bases). Germline assignment: CDR1 MDHEN and CDR2 SYDVKM. The CDR3 is 16 amino acids. The V gene lost 5 bases and the J gene lost 8 bases, with 21 bases spanning the gap. The CDR3 DNA reads TGTGCCAGCAGTACTCGATACCGGGGGACTGGGGAAAAACTGTTTTTT. Its translation is CASSTRYRGTGEKLFF.

The gene calls are TRBV18 and TRBJ1-4, with 7 bases lining up with TRBD1. The CDR3 is 15 amino acids. Germline loops: CDR1 KGHSH, CDR2 LQKENI. Germline trimming cut 4 bases from V and 5 bases from J; bases unmatched to any gene: 7. CDR3 coding DNA: TGTGCCAGCTCACTGGGACAGCCCCAGAATGAAAAACTGTTTTTT. Translated: CASSLGQPQNEKLFF. The full variable domain, rest sourced from reference TRBV18 and TRBJ1-4, is NAGVMQNPRHLVRRRGQEARLRCSPMKGHSHVYWYRQLPEEGLKFMVYLQKENIIDESGMPKERFSAEFPKEGPSILRIQQVVRGDSAAYFCASSLGQPQNEKLFFGSGTQLSVL.

This clone was recorded a few times. Other nucleotide sequences from this sample produce the same CDR3. The chain has TRBV2 and TRBJ2-2, with 9 bases identical to TRBD2. The V and J ends lost 4 bases and 7 bases, in that order; junction bases with no gene match: 7. From germline, CDR1 is SNHLY and CDR2 FYNNEI. The CDR3 extends over 15 amino acids. CDR3 nucleotides: TGTGCCAGCAGTGGTCCTAGCGGGAATAGCGGGGAGCTGTTTTTT. It codes for CASSGPSGNSGELFF.

This chain uses TRBV5-4 with TRBJ2-5, with 8 bases aligning to TRBD1. Losses at the gene ends were 3 bases for V and 3 bases for J; bases not matched to a gene: 4. The CDR3 sequence is 14 residues long. Germline V gene data show CDR1 as SGHNT and CDR2 as YYREEE (reference sequence). In DNA form, the CDR3 reads TGTGCCAGCAGCTCAAAGACAGGGGAAGAGACCCAGTACTTC. This gives the protein CASSSKTGEETQYF.

The chain recombines TRBV6-1 with TRBJ1-2, with D perhaps matching TRBD1 (6 bases). Trimming removed 2 bases from V and 7 bases from J, with 17 bases in between. Germline loops: CDR1 MNHNS, CDR2 SASEGT. This CDR3 is 15 amino acids long. The CDR3 spells CASSEIGSGVPGYTF. CDR3 sequence (DNA): TGTGCCAGCAGTGAAATTGGGTCAGGGGTTCCTGGCTACACCTTC.

The J gene is TRBJ2-7, the V gene TRBV21-1; the table calls TRBD1, which could not be checked here. TRBV21-1 is described as a pseudogene. The CDR3 spans 15 residues. Here the CDR3 DNA reads TGTGCCAGCAGGGGCCGACAGGGGGCAGGATACGAGCAGTACTTC. Its translation is CASRGRQGAGYEQYF.

The chain is built from TRBV5-8 and TRBJ1-5; 8 bases agree with TRBD1. Germline CDR1 and CDR2: SGHTS and YDEGEE. V was clipped by 4 bases and J by 1 base; unmatched bases: 4. CDR3 length equals 15 residues. The CDR3 sequence is CASSLGQVSNQPQHF. The CDR3 DNA is TGTGCCAGCAGCCTGGGACAGGTCAGCAATCAGCCCCAGCATTTT.

The chain has TRBV19 and TRBJ2-3; 9 nucleotides agree with TRBD2. CDR1 and CDR2 from the germline V gene are LNHDA and SQIVND (reference sequence). The CDR3 loop spans 16 amino acids. Germline trimming cut 3 bases from V and 2 bases from J; bases unmatched to any gene: 6. The CDR3 DNA reads as TGTGCCAGTAGTATGTCAGCGGGGGGTCACACAGATACGCAGTATTTT. It specifies CASSMSAGGHTDTQYF.

The CDR3 DNA is TGTGCCAGCAGTTACTCAGCGGGGGACACCGGGGAGCTGTTTTTT. Amino acid sequence: CASSYSAGDTGELFF. This chain links TRBV6-6 with TRBJ2-2; 8 nucleotides line up with TRBD2. V was clipped by 0 bases and J by 3 bases; unmatched bases: 0. CDR3 length equals 15 residues. The germline gives CDR1 MNHNY, CDR2 SVGAGI (reference sequence).

This clone has only one observation. The chain carries TRBV28 and TRBJ2-5; D gene unclear. V was trimmed by 1 base and J by 3 bases, leaving 9 bases between them. Germline V gives CDR1 MDHEN, CDR2 SYDVKM. The CDR3 sequence is 14 residues long. This chain's CDR3 is CASSLSLIEETQYF. Here the CDR3 DNA reads TGTGCCAGCAGTTTATCCCTCATAGAAGAGACCCAGTACTTC.

In its sample, this clone was seen once. V is TRBV5-4 and J is TRBJ2-7; 9 positions match TRBD1. This CDR3 has 13 amino acids. Germline CDR1 reads SGHNT; CDR2 reads YYREEE (reference sequence). V lost 4 bases to trimming and J lost 6 bases; unmatched junction nucleotides: 5. DNA for the CDR3: TGTGCCAGCAGCCCCTGGACAGGGGTCGAGCAGTACTTC. Its protein product is CASSPWTGVEQYF.